The 14 T cell receptor beta chains below all came from one sample that was sequenced in a study of naive and memory T cell subsets (dated by TCRdb to about 2017). Library construction relied on UMI-ligation and nested PCR. TCRdb records Illumina MiSeq as the sequencer. The beta constant-region primer consisted of an equimolar mixture of two oligonucleotides that together covered TRBC1 and TRBC2. The raw public reads went through TCRdb reprocessing: fastp at Q25, MiXCR clone calling, in-frame beta chains kept. One record per CDR3 amino acid sequence lists the most common genes and DNA. The sample table lists approximately 140,000 distinct CDR3 sequences, about a sixth of them with a count of one. Around 0.14% of the sample lies in the top ten. The source material was naive CD4+ T cells from blood. In the paper's terms, the cell subset or site label means: naive T cells, CD45RA high CD27+. These receptors were collected from a human donor in good health.

This clonotype was detected a few times. V gene TRBV6-2 or TRBV6-3 combines with J gene TRBJ1-1; TRBD1 aligns across 7 bases. The CDR3 length is 18 residues. J gave up 1 base and V 0 bases, and 11 bases lay outside the gene matches. CDR1 is MNHEY, CDR2 SVGEGT, per germline. Here the CDR3 DNA reads TGTGCCAGCAGTTACTCTCCGTGGGACAGATCTAAGAACACTGAAGCTTTCTTT. Its protein is CASSYSPWDRSKNTEAFF.

This clonotype was detected a few times. V is TRBV12-3 or TRBV12-4 and J is TRBJ1-4; 11 bases align to TRBD1. V dropped 5 bases and J dropped 7; count of bases not matched to a gene: 6. This CDR3 has 15 amino acids. The DNA for the CDR3 is TGTGCCAGCAGTCCCGGACAGGGGGCGATTGAAAAACTGTTTTTT. This sequence encodes CASSPGQGAIEKLFF.

The V and J genes are TRBV25-1 and TRBJ2-2, with D hard to call. The V and J ends lost 6 bases and 0 bases respectively, with 11 bases between them. This CDR3 has 15 residues. Germline CDR1 is MGHDK and CDR2 is SYGVNS. In DNA form, the CDR3 reads TGTGCCAGCAGCCCACTCCGCCCGAACACCGGGGAGCTGTTTTTT. It codes for CASSPLRPNTGELFF.

This clonotype was found a few times. This chain links TRBV5-1 with TRBJ1-1, with D possibly TRBD1 on 6 matching bases. Deletions cut 4 bases from V and 5 bases from J, with 15 bases between. The CDR3 runs 14 residues. Per germline, CDR1 SGHRS and CDR2 YFSETQ. This CDR3 is CASSETGTGTEAFF. The CDR3 nucleotides read TGCGCCAGCAGCGAAACAGGGACGGGGACTGAAGCTTTCTTT. The full variable domain, in which reference TRBV5-1 and TRBJ1-1 provide the parts outside the CDR3, is KAGVTQTPRYLIKTRGQQVTLSCSPISGHRSVSWYQQTPGQGLQFLFEYFSETQRNKGNFPGRFSGRQFSNSRSEMNVSTLELGDSALYLCASSETGTGTEAFFGQGTRLTVV.

The rearrangement joins TRBV28 to TRBJ2-2; either TRBD1 or TRBD2 may fit D (5 bases each). Trimming shortened V by 3 bases and J by 7 bases, and 18 bases separated the two germline ends. Looked up from germline, CDR1 is MDHEN and CDR2 is SYDVKM. The CDR3 is 16 residues long. This chain's CDR3 is CASSFRGPPMDGELFF. In nucleotides, the CDR3 is TGTGCCAGCAGTTTCCGGGGACCCCCGATGGACGGGGAGCTGTTTTTT.

V gene TRBV3-1 combines with J gene TRBJ2-6; TRBD1 matches 8 bases. J was trimmed by 2 bases and V by 5 bases; bases with no gene match: 8. Germline CDR1 is LGHDT and CDR2 is YNNKEL (reference sequence). There are 17 residues in the CDR3. CDR3 sequence reads: CASSAGRGPPGANVLTF. CDR3 DNA sequence: TGTGCCAGCAGCGCAGGCAGGGGGCCGCCTGGGGCCAACGTCCTGACTTTC.

This clonotype was seen more than once but under ten times. The rearrangement uses TRBV6-2 or TRBV6-3 and TRBJ1-1; possibly TRBD1 for D (5 bases). The CDR3 totals 16 residues. Trimming took 6 bases from V and 0 from J, leaving 17 bases between them. CDR1 and CDR2 from the germline V gene are MNHEY and SVGEGT. The CDR3 here is CASRVYAGRLNTEAFF. The CDR3 DNA follows: TGTGCCAGCAGGGTATATGCGGGACGGCTGAACACTGAAGCTTTCTTT.

V usage is TRBV4-2 and J usage is TRBJ2-2, with 7 bases fitting TRBD2. Germline V gene lookup returns CDR1 LGHNA and CDR2 YNFKEQ. With V trimmed by 1 base and J by 4 bases, 6 bases remained unmatched. There are 16 residues in the CDR3. CDR3 amino acids: CASSQGWGGTTGELFF. The DNA of the CDR3 is TGTGCCAGCAGCCAAGGTTGGGGGGGAACCACCGGGGAGCTGTTTTTT.

This clonotype occurred many times. This chain joins TRBV10-3 and TRBJ2-7; D is unresolved. The germline gives CDR1 ENHRY, CDR2 SYGVKD. CDR3 length: 13 amino acids. Trimming left V 0 bases short and J 3 bases short, with 6 bases between. In nucleotides, the CDR3 is TGTGCCATCAGTGAGTCGACAAACTACGAGCAGTACTTC. It translates to CAISESTNYEQYF.

This clonotype was observed many times. CDR3 DNA sequence: TGTGCCACCAGCACCCGACGAACTAGCAATTCCAAAAACATTCAGTACTTC. This sequence encodes CATSTRRTSNSKNIQYF. The chain joins TRBV15 to TRBJ2-4, with a possible D match to TRBD2 (6 bases). The V and J ends lost 4 bases and 2 bases respectively, with 18 bases between them. The CDR3 spans 17 residues. CDR1 is LNHNV and CDR2 is YYDKDF in the germline V gene (reference sequence). Filled out from reference TRBV15 and TRBJ2-4, the complete variable domain reads DAMVIQNPRYQVTQFGKPVTLSCSQTLNHNVMYWYQQKSSQAPKLLFHYYDKDFNNEADTPDNFQSRRPNTSFCFLDIRSPGLGDTAMYLCATSTRRTSNSKNIQYFGAGTRLSVL.

This clonotype was detected a few times. The chain joins TRBV14 to TRBJ2-1; D might be TRBD2 (5 bases). Germline V gene lookup returns CDR1 SGHDN and CDR2 FVKESK. V was trimmed by 6 bases and J by 9 bases, leaving 15 bases between them. The CDR3 loop spans 13 amino acids. The CDR3 bases are TGTGCCAGCAGGGATTTGGGCACTAGTGAGCAGTTCTTC. Protein: CASRDLGTSEQFF. Filled out from reference TRBV14 and TRBJ2-1, the complete variable domain reads EAGVTQFPSHSVIEKGQTVTLRCDPISGHDNLYWYRRVMGKEIKFLLHFVKESKQDESGMPNNRFLAERTGGTYSTLKVQPAELEDSGVYFCASRDLGTSEQFFGPGTRLTVL.

This clonotype was observed a handful of times. The gene calls are TRBV12-3 or TRBV12-4 and TRBJ2-7; D may be TRBD2 (6 bases). This CDR3 contains 16 residues. V was trimmed by 3 bases and J by 0 bases, leaving 15 bases between them. Here the CDR3 reads CASSFPLATSSYEQYF. The CDR3 DNA reads TGTGCCAGCAGTTTCCCCCTAGCGACCAGCTCCTACGAGCAGTACTTC.

This chain connects TRBV20-1 to TRBJ2-1, with a tentative D call TRBD2 (5 bases). This CDR3 region has 11 residues. The V and J ends lost 3 bases and 9 bases respectively, with 9 bases between them. Germline V gene lookup returns CDR1 DFQATT and CDR2 SNEGSKA (reference sequence). The CDR3 nucleotides are TGCAGTGCTAGCTGGGGAGTTGAGCAGTTCTTC. Amino acids: CSASWGVEQFF.

This clonotype was counted a few times. The genes are TRBV29-1 and TRBJ2-3, with D possibly TRBD1 on 5 matching bases. Germline V CDR1 and CDR2: SQVTM, ANQGSEA. Trimming stripped 4 bases from V and 2 bases from J, with 10 bases between. The CDR3 covers 13 residues. The CDR3 nucleotides read TGCAGCGTTGTGGGCAGGGCCACAGATACGCAGTATTTT. The encoded protein is CSVVGRATDTQYF.